Below are 8 T cell receptor beta chains sequenced from a single sample in a study of shared clonotypes between healthy human individuals. Positive CCR7 selection of CD45RO-negative cells yielded the naive CD8 cells, and terminally differentiated effector memory CD45RA+ cells were excluded. The method was immunoSEQ multiplex PCR; TCRdb's version includes in-frame clones alone and lacks a portion of them. The table has about 2.1 million clones, 80% to 95% seen once; the top ten hold approximately 1.6%. Sequences were obtained from naive CD8+ T cells from PBMCs. These TCRs come from a man younger than 35 in good health. Some clones in this sample may be carry-over from other donors' samples.

The chain uses TRBV19 and TRBJ2-3, with TRBD2 matching over 7 bases. Germline-derived CDR1 and CDR2 are LNHDA and SQIVND (reference sequence). This CDR3 region has 15 residues. The J segment lost 1 base and the V segment lost 4 bases, leaving 5 bases of the junction unmatched. The CDR3, as DNA: TGTGCCAGTAGTACGCTCCGGGAGGGCACAGATACGCAGTATTTT. Its translation: CASSTLREGTDTQYF.

This chain joins TRBV6-5 and TRBJ2-7; 7 bases line up with TRBD2. The CDR3 is 16 residues long. Trimming removed 4 bases from V and 0 bases from J; junction bases left unmatched: 9. Germline CDR1 MNHEY, CDR2 SVGAGI. CDR3 sequence (DNA): TGTGCCAGCAGTTCCCGGCCTCTAGCGGTCTCCTACGAGCAGTACTTC. This translates into CASSSRPLAVSYEQYF.

V usage is TRBV19 and J usage is TRBJ2-2; unclear D gene. The CDR3 has 12 amino acids. V dropped 7 bases and J dropped 5 bases, with 8 bases sitting between them. CDR1 is LNHDA, CDR2 SQIVND, per germline (reference sequence). The CDR3 sequence is CASTLETGELFF. The CDR3 nucleotides read TGTGCCAGTACCCTAGAAACCGGGGAGCTGTTTTTT.

V and J are TRBV6-5 and TRBJ2-2; D might be TRBD2 (6 bases). Germline CDR1 MNHEY, CDR2 SVGAGI. Trimming pared 5 bases from V and 1 base from J, leaving 11 bases between. This CDR3 has 15 residues. The CDR3 region has the DNA TGTGCCAGCAGTCCCGGGACTCTGAACACCGGGGAGCTGTTTTTT. This translates into CASSPGTLNTGELFF.

This clone was picked up one time. The chain combines TRBV9 with TRBJ1-1; D perhaps matches TRBD1 (5 bases). From germline, CDR1 is SGDLS and CDR2 YYNGEE. V was pared by 3 bases and J by 7 bases, with 10 bases between. CDR3 length equals 12 residues. The CDR3 loop reads CASSAGGFEAFF. CDR3 DNA sequence: TGTGCCAGCAGCGCGGGGGGGTTTGAAGCTTTCTTT.

V is TRBV29-1 and J is TRBJ2-3; a weak D match, TRBD1 (8 bases). V was shortened by 4 bases and J by 3 bases, with 17 bases between the two germline ends. CDR3 size: 15 residues. Germline lookup yields CDR1 SQVTM and CDR2 ANQGSEA. CDR3 in amino acids: CSVAFDRGGTDTQYF. CDR3 DNA: TGCAGCGTTGCATTCGACAGGGGAGGGACAGATACGCAGTATTTT.

The chain joins TRBV4-1 to TRBJ2-7; 8 bases line up with TRBD1. Trimming removed 2 bases from V and 7 bases from J; junction bases left unmatched: 10. CDR1 and CDR2 (germline): MGHRA, YSYEKL. The CDR3 is made up of 15 amino acids. CDR3 in amino acids: CASSQLVQGAGEQYF. CDR3 DNA sequence: TGCGCCAGCAGCCAATTGGTGCAGGGGGCTGGGGAGCAGTACTTC.

The chain employs TRBV27 and TRBJ1-4; TRBD1 matches at 7 bases. The CDR3 length is 15 residues. The junction had 2 bases not matched to a gene; V was cut back by 1 base and J by 3 bases. The germline V gene has CDR1 MNHEY and CDR2 SMNVEV (reference sequence). The CDR3 nucleotides read TGTGCCAGCAGTTTATGGCAGGGGGCTAATGAAAAACTGTTTTTT. It codes for CASSLWQGANEKLFF.